This T cell receptor beta chain was sequenced during a study of blood T cell repertoires in COVID-19. Looking at the study overall: In each case, the material was cDNA or gDNA derived from T cells, B-cell-depleted T cells, or PBMCs.

Clinical history reported by participants formed the basis on which cohorts were assigned. Authors' processing steps: Using reference gene primer amplification, nucleated cell counts were estimated. The protocol was immunoSEQ multiplex PCR, while the TCRdb copy is restricted to in-frame clones and leaves out a portion. Clone size and the V and J calls come from that table; the DNA yielded D and trimming. The repertoire holds some 200,000 clones, with 65% to 90% as singletons. V was trimmed by 7 bases and J by 5 bases, leaving 14 bases between them. The CDR3 has 12 residues. Germline loops: CDR1 SQVTM, CDR2 ANQGSEA.

V and J are TRBV29-1 and TRBJ1-1, with D perhaps TRBD1 (6 bases). This sequence originates from a man aged 35-49 years who had recovered from COVID-19. The sample was PBMCs or T cells enriched from blood (not recorded which). The CDR3: CSGGAAGTEAFF. The CDR3 DNA sequence: TGCAGCGGGGGGGCGGCGGGGACTGAAGCTTTCTTT. The whole variable domain, filled in from reference TRBV29-1 and TRBJ1-1, reads SAVISQKPSRDICQRGTSLTIQCQVDSQVTMMFWYRQQPGQSLTLIATANQGSEATYESGFVIDKFPISRPNLTFSTLTVSNMSPEDSSIYLCSGGAAGTEAFFGQGTRLTVV.